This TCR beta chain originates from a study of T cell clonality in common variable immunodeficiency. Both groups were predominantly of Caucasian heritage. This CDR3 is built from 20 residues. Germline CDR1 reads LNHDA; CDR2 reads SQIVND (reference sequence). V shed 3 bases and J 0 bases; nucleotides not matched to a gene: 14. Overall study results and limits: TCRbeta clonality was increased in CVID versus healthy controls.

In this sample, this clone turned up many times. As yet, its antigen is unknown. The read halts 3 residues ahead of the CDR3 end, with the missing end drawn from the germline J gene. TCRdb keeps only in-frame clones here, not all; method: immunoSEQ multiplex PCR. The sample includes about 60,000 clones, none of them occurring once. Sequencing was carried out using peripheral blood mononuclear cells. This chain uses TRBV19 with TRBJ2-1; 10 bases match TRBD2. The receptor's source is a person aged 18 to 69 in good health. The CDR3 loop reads CASSIRLAGVVRSSYNEQFF. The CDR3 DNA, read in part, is TGTGCCAGTAGTATCCGTCTAGCGGGGGTCGTCCGGAGCTCCTACAATGAG.